These 24 T cell receptor beta chains were sequenced from one sample in a study of post-analysis software for immune sequencing data. The study, taken as a whole, reports: The study found TRBV5-6, TRBV5-1 and TRBV20-1 among five or six TRBV segments more frequent in patients than controls.

The antigens these receptors bind are not known. Carried by the TCR beta cDNA libraries were unique molecular identifiers. In TCRdb, the PCR reads were re-called with MiXCR into one record per CDR3 protein. The sample lists 350,000 to 500,000 distinct CDR3 sequences, 39% occurring once. Sequencing input: blood. The receptors here all came from a girl under 10 years old with multiple sclerosis.

V usage is TRBV6-5 and J usage is TRBJ1-1; D is ambiguous. The CDR3 loop spans 11 amino acids. V was trimmed by 10 bases and J by 3 bases, leaving 9 bases between them. Germline V gives CDR1 MNHEY, CDR2 SVGAGI. The CDR3 coding sequence is TGTGCCACCAAGGGTTACACTGAAGCTTTCTTT. Translated, it gives CATKGYTEAFF.

Remarks on this clonotype: A much larger clone lies one base from this, so it may be a read error. In nucleotides, the CDR3 is TGTGCCAGCAGTCCGACCGCGACAAACACCGTATATTTT. The encoded protein is CASSPTATNTVYF. The rearrangement uses TRBV28 and TRBJ1-3, with D uncertain. The length of the CDR3 is 13 residues. Looked up from germline, CDR1 is MDHEN and CDR2 is SYDVKM.

V is TRBV5-6 and J is TRBJ2-5; TRBD1 agrees at 7 bases. The CDR3 runs to 15 residues. J was trimmed by 4 bases and V by 1 base; bases with no gene match: 7. CDR1 and CDR2 (germline): SGHDT, YYEEEE. The CDR3 reads CASSLRVAGGETQYF. CDR3 nucleotide sequence: TGTGCCAGCAGCTTGAGGGTCGCAGGGGGAGAGACCCAGTACTTC.

This clonotype has just a few counts. The chain combines TRBV24-1 with TRBJ2-2; 10 nucleotides match TRBD1. V shed 10 bases and J 5 bases; nucleotides not matched to a gene: 9. The germline V gene encodes CDR1 KGHDR and CDR2 SFDVKD. The CDR3 has 15 residues. Written as DNA, the CDR3 is TGTGCCACGGAGGTAACGGGACAGGGGACCGGGGAGCTGTTTTTT. Translation: CATEVTGQGTGELFF.

The genes are TRBV29-1 and TRBJ1-1; D is unclear. Trimming left V 5 bases short and J 3 bases short, with 16 bases between. The CDR3 is made up of 14 amino acids. Germline loops: CDR1 SQVTM, CDR2 ANQGSEA. Here the CDR3 DNA reads TGCAGCGTTCTGAATACGGGCCTTCACACTGAAGCTTTCTTT. Its protein is CSVLNTGLHTEAFF.

The chain has TRBV11-2 and TRBJ2-3, with D possibly matching TRBD1 (7 bases). This CDR3 region has 17 residues. Trimming stripped 1 base from V and 6 bases from J, with 20 bases between. From germline, CDR1 is SGHAT and CDR2 FQNNGV. CDR3 protein: CASSLGARGTGWDTQYF. DNA of the CDR3: TGTGCCAGCAGCTTAGGGGCCAGGGGGACTGGATGGGATACGCAGTATTTT.

The chain carries TRBV20-1 and TRBJ1-5; 7 nucleotides match TRBD1. Germline V CDR1 and CDR2: DFQATT, SNEGSKA (reference sequence). The V segment lost 5 bases and the J segment 4 bases; nucleotides outside the gene matches: 5. The CDR3 is made up of 13 amino acids. CDR3 nucleotides: TGCAGTGCTGAGACAGGGCTTAATCAGCCCCAGCATTTT. This codes for CSAETGLNQPQHF.

The sample holds one count of this clonotype. The rearrangement uses TRBV6-2 or TRBV6-3 and TRBJ1-5; TRBD1 aligns across 7 bases. From germline, CDR1 is MNHEY and CDR2 SVGEGT. With 6 bases clipped from V and 5 bases from J, the junction kept 7 bases outside the gene matches. CDR3 length equals 14 residues. DNA of the CDR3: TGTGCCAGCAGCTCCGACAGGGCGGATCAGCCCCAGCATTTT. Translated, it gives CASSSDRADQPQHF.

The rearrangement uses TRBV18 and TRBJ2-7; weak D call: TRBD2 (6 bases). Germline CDR1 and CDR2: KGHSH and LQKENI. The CDR3 has 14 residues. With 3 bases removed from V and 3 bases from J, the gap between germline ends came to 12 bases. The CDR3 loop reads CASSPRENLYEQYF. CDR3 sequence (DNA): TGTGCCAGCTCACCCCGGGAGAATCTCTACGAGCAGTACTTC.

This chain connects TRBV20-1 to TRBJ2-3; TRBD1 agrees at 7 bases. The germline CDR1 and CDR2 sequences are DFQATT and SNEGSKA (reference sequence). There are 15 residues in the CDR3. Trimming removed 0 bases from V and 1 base from J; junction bases left unmatched: 4. CDR3 protein: CSARDSGQGTDTQYF. CDR3 nucleotide sequence: TGCAGTGCTAGAGATTCTGGACAGGGCACAGATACGCAGTATTTT.

V gene TRBV11-2 combines with J gene TRBJ1-6, with TRBD1 as a possible D gene (6 bases). Germline lookup yields CDR1 SGHAT and CDR2 FQNNGV. The CDR3 runs 23 residues. V lost 1 base, J lost 0 bases, and 28 bases lay in between. The CDR3 loop reads CASSLGGGYLQGTYSSYNSPLHF. In DNA, the CDR3 is TGTGCCAGCAGCTTAGGAGGGGGATACCTGCAGGGCACTTATAGCTCCTATAATTCACCCCTCCACTTT. The variable domain in full, with the rest retrieved from reference TRBV11-2 and TRBJ1-6, is EAGVAQSPRYKIIEKRQSVAFWCNPISGHATLYWYQQILGQGPKLLIQFQNNGVVDDSQLPKDRFSAERLKGVDSTLKIQPAKLEDSAVYLCASSLGGGYLQGTYSSYNSPLHFGNGTRLTVT.

This clonotype came up a few times. The V call is TRBV7-8, the J call TRBJ2-1; the match to TRBD1 covers 10 bases. J gave up 6 bases and V 1 base, and 12 bases lay outside the gene matches. Per the germline V gene, CDR1 is SGHVS and CDR2 is FQNEAQ. The CDR3 length is 18 residues. The CDR3: CASSLVRTGGRISNEQFF. CDR3 bases: TGTGCCAGCAGCTTAGTAAGGACAGGGGGAAGAATTAGCAATGAGCAGTTCTTC.

The chain employs TRBV7-9 and TRBJ2-1; the D gene is possibly TRBD1 (6 bases). The CDR3 runs to 16 residues. Germline-derived CDR1 and CDR2 are SEHNR and FQNEAQ (reference sequence). V lost 6 bases and J 4 bases, leaving 19 bases between the germline ends. The CDR3 sequence: CASSPGGQLYYNEQFF. CDR3 DNA sequence: TGTGCCAGCAGTCCGGGCGGACAGCTCTATTACAATGAGCAGTTCTTC.

This clonotype was detected only a few times. This CDR3 is CASSPLAGEGQETQYF. As DNA, the CDR3 is TGTGCCAGCAGTCCCTTAGCGGGAGAGGGGCAAGAGACCCAGTACTTC. The chain recombines TRBV28 with TRBJ2-5, with 9 bases aligning to TRBD2. The germline V gene encodes CDR1 MDHEN and CDR2 SYDVKM. The CDR3 spans 16 residues. Losses at the gene ends were 5 bases for V and 2 bases for J; bases not matched to a gene: 9.

This clonotype occurred many times. This chain connects TRBV29-1 to TRBJ2-1; 7 nucleotides align to TRBD2. This CDR3 has 12 residues. V was clipped by 4 bases and J by 6 bases; unmatched bases: 3. From germline, CDR1 is SQVTM and CDR2 ANQGSEA. Here the CDR3 reads CSVAASGNEQFF. The CDR3 nucleotides are TGCAGCGTTGCGGCTAGCGGCAATGAGCAGTTCTTC.

In this sample, this clonotype turned up a few times. The rearrangement uses TRBV4-2 and TRBJ2-3; tentative D call: TRBD1 (6 bases). CDR1 is LGHNA, CDR2 YNFKEQ, per germline. Deletions cut 0 bases from V and 5 bases from J, with 18 bases between. This CDR3 contains 17 residues. The CDR3 DNA is TGTGCCAGCAGCCAAGATATTGGGCTGACAGGTGGAGATACGCAGTATTTT. Encoded protein: CASSQDIGLTGGDTQYF.

This clonotype was picked up a small number of times. The chain carries TRBV14 and TRBJ2-3, with D possibly TRBD1 on 5 matching bases. Deletions cut 0 bases from V and 11 bases from J, with 12 bases between. This CDR3 spans 13 amino acids. Germline CDR1 SGHDN, CDR2 FVKESK. CDR3 bases: TGTGCCAGCAGCCAAGACAGGGTGTCAGTGCAGTATTTT. Its protein product is CASSQDRVSVQYF.

The chain has TRBV4-2 and TRBJ1-2; 7 nucleotides match TRBD1. The J segment lost 1 base and the V segment lost 0 bases, leaving 8 bases of the junction unmatched. The CDR3 totals 17 residues. The germline gives CDR1 LGHNA, CDR2 YNFKEQ. The CDR3 DNA reads as TGTGCCAGCAGCCAAGATGGACAGGAAAAGGTTAACTATGGCTACACCTTC. This codes for CASSQDGQEKVNYGYTF.

Notes on this clonotype: One end of the junction varies from germline; a read error may be responsible. The rearrangement uses TRBV10-3 and TRBJ2-2; possible D gene TRBD1, 5 bases. CDR3 length: 16 residues. CDR1 ENHRY and CDR2 SYGVKD come from the germline V gene. The DNA for the CDR3 is TGTGCCACCAGTGAGTCGATAGGGGCCTACGCCGGGGAGCTGTTTTTT. Amino acids: CATSESIGAYAGELFF.

The gene calls are TRBV29-1 and TRBJ1-1; D remains unclear. The CDR3 spans 13 residues. Looked up from germline, CDR1 is SQVTM and CDR2 is ANQGSEA. V was cut by 2 bases and J by 0 bases, with 7 bases left in between. The CDR3 bases are TGCAGCGTTGAACCCGGGGTGAACACTGAAGCTTTCTTT. Amino acid sequence: CSVEPGVNTEAFF.

This chain joins TRBV6-1 and TRBJ1-3; tentative D call: TRBD1 (6 bases). CDR1 is MNHNS, CDR2 SASEGT, per germline. The length of the CDR3 is 16 residues. Trimming left V 6 bases short and J 8 bases short, with 23 bases between. The chain's CDR3 is CASSSQGALIRDTIYF. The CDR3 nucleotides are TGTGCCAGCAGCTCACAGGGAGCGCTAATTAGGGACACCATATATTTT.

As concerns this clonotype: The junction shows a germline mismatch at one end, possibly a read error. The chain joins TRBV28 to TRBJ2-1; 11 bases are a match to TRBD2. CDR1 is MDHEN and CDR2 is SYDVKM in the germline V gene. The CDR3 has 14 amino acids. In DNA, the CDR3 is TGTACCAGCAGGGGGGCTAGCGGGGGGTATGAGCAGTTCTTC. This encodes CTSRGASGGYEQFF.

The chain links TRBV7-2 to TRBJ2-7, with 7 bases matching TRBD2. CDR1 and CDR2 (germline): SGHTA, FQGNSA. V gave up 4 bases and J gave up 2 bases; unmatched junction bases: 5. CDR3 length: 14 amino acids. The CDR3 DNA reads as TGTGCCAGCAGCTATCCCGGACTAGCCTACGAGCAGTACTTC. It codes for CASSYPGLAYEQYF. The variable domain in full, completed from reference TRBV7-2 and TRBJ2-7, reads GAGVSQSPSNKVTEKGKDVELRCDPISGHTALYWYRQSLGQGLEFLIYFQGNSAPDKSGLPSDRFSAERTGGSVSTLTIQRTQQEDSAVYLCASSYPGLAYEQYFGPGTRLTVT.

This clonotype was picked up many times. The V call is TRBV10-3, the J call TRBJ2-1; D is possibly TRBD1 or TRBD2 (5 bases each). Trimming removed 1 base from V and 7 bases from J, with 17 bases in between. From germline, CDR1 is ENHRY and CDR2 SYGVKD. This CDR3 is built from 16 residues. In DNA, the CDR3 is TGTGCCATCAGTGAGTTTCGGGACCGGCAACGGAATGAGCAGTTCTTC. It codes for CAISEFRDRQRNEQFF.